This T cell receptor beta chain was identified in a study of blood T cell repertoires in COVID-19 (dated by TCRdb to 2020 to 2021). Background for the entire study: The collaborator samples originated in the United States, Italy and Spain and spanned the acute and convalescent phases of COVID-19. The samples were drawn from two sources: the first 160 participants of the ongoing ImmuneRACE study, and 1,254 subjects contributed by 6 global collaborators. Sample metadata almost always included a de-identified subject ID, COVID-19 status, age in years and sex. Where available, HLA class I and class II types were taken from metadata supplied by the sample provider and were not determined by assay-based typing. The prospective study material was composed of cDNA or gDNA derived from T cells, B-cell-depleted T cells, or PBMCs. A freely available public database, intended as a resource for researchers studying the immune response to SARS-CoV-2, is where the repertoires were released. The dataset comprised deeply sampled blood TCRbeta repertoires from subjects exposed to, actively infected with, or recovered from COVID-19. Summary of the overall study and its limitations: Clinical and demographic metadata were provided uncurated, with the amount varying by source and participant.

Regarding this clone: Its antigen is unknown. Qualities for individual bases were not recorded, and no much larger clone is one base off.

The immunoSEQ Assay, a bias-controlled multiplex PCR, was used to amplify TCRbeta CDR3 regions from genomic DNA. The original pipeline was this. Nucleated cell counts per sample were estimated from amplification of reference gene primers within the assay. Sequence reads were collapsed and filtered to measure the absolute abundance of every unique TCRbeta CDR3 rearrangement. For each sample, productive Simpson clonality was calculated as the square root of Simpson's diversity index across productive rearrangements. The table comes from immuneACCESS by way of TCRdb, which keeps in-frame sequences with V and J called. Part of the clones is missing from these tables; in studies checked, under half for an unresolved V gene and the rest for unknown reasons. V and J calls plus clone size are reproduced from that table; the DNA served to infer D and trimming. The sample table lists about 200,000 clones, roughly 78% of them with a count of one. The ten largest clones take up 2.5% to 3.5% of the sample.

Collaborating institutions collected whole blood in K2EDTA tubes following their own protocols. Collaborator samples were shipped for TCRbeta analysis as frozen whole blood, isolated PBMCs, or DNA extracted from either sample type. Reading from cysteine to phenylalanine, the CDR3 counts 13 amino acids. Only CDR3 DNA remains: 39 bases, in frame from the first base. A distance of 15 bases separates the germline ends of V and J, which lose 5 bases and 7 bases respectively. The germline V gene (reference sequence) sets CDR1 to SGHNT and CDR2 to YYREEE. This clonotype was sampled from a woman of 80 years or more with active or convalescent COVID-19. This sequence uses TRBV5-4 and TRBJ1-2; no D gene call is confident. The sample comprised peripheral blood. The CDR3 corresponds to CASSYTVTSGYTF. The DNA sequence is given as TGTGCCAGCAGTTATACAGTGACCTCTGGCTACACCTTC.